This entry lists 15 T cell receptor beta chains sequenced from one sample in a study of cytomegalovirus exposure and HLA in healthy donors. Both 60 Vbeta primers and 13 Jbeta primers went into the PCR. Data came from immunoSEQ multiplex PCR; TCRdb stores just in-frame clones and leaves some out. The table shows fewer than 150,000 clones, with about four fifths occurring only once. Sequenced: PBMCs. These receptors originate from a man aged 25 to 40 in good health and CMV-seronegative.

The rearrangement uses TRBV13 and TRBJ2-7, with TRBD1 identical over 10 bases. The CDR3 length is 15 residues. Germline trimming cut 5 bases from V and 6 bases from J; bases unmatched to any gene: 10. Per the germline V gene, CDR1 is PRHDT and CDR2 is FYEKMQ (reference sequence). Here the CDR3 DNA reads TGTGCCAGCAGCCTTGGCCCCCGGGACAGGGGCGAGCAGTACTTC. It codes for CASSLGPRDRGEQYF.

The J gene is TRBJ1-2, the V gene TRBV2; D perhaps matches TRBD1 (6 bases). V was cut by 6 bases and J by 7 bases, with 15 bases left in between. CDR3 length: 13 residues. CDR1 SNHLY and CDR2 FYNNEI come from the germline V gene. CDR3 in amino acids: CASSELPRGGYTF. The CDR3 coding sequence is TGTGCCAGCAGCGAATTGCCCAGGGGTGGCTACACCTTC.

The V call is TRBV5-1, the J call TRBJ1-2; D may be TRBD1 (6 bases). The CDR3 is made up of 16 amino acids. Germline V gene lookup returns CDR1 SGHRS and CDR2 YFSETQ. V was pared by 5 bases and J by 6 bases, with 23 bases between. The CDR3: CASSQEPSGVVHGYTF. In nucleotides, the CDR3 is TGCGCCAGCAGTCAGGAGCCGTCAGGGGTAGTACATGGCTACACCTTC.

The J gene is TRBJ1-1, the V gene TRBV6-1; D is uncertain. Germline-derived CDR1 and CDR2 are MNHNS and SASEGT. The CDR3 extends over 14 amino acids. Trimming removed 9 bases at V and 0 bases at J, with 14 bases between. CDR3 sequence (DNA): TGTGCCAGTTCCCGGGTCCTCATGAACACTGAAGCTTTCTTT. This gives the protein CASSRVLMNTEAFF.

The chain links TRBV5-5 to TRBJ2-1; TRBD1 aligns across 7 bases. This CDR3 region has 16 residues. Germline lookup yields CDR1 SGHKS and CDR2 YYEKEE (reference sequence). V lost 5 bases to trimming and J lost 0 bases; unmatched junction nucleotides: 8. CDR3 loop: CASRQTRDSSYNEQFF. The CDR3 DNA is TGTGCCAGCAGGCAAACCCGGGACAGCTCCTACAATGAGCAGTTCTTC. The complete variable domain, with remaining parts taken from reference TRBV5-5 and TRBJ2-1, reads DAGVTQSPTHLIKTRGQQVTLRCSPISGHKSVSWYQQVLGQGPQFIFQYYEKEERGRGNFPDRFSARQFPNYSSELNVNALLLGDSALYLCASRQTRDSSYNEQFFGPGTRLTVL.

This chain uses TRBV5-8 with TRBJ2-7, with 9 bases matching TRBD1. The CDR3 has 15 residues. Germline-derived CDR1 and CDR2 are SGHTS and YDEGEE. Trimming cost V 0 bases and J 5 bases; bases outside gene matches: 6. CDR3 sequence: CASSLGDRGKDEQYF. CDR3 DNA sequence: TGTGCCAGCAGCTTGGGTGACAGGGGGAAGGACGAGCAGTACTTC. The entire variable domain, with the rest obtained from reference TRBV5-8 and TRBJ2-7, is as follows: EAGVTQSPTHLIKTRGQQATLRCSPISGHTSVYWYQQALGLGLQFLLWYDEGEERNRGNFPPRFSGRQFPNYSSELNVNALELEDSALYLCASSLGDRGKDEQYFGPGTRLTVT.

This chain links TRBV7-9 with TRBJ2-1, with D perhaps TRBD2 (6 bases). Trimming took off 0 bases at V and 2 bases at J, with 8 bases between the two ends. Germline V CDR1 and CDR2: SEHNR, FQNEAQ (reference sequence). The CDR3 length is 15 residues. DNA for the CDR3: TGTGCCAGCAGCTTAGCTAGCGGAGCCTACAATGAGCAGTTCTTC. Amino acid sequence: CASSLASGAYNEQFF.

The rearrangement links TRBV7-3 to TRBJ2-1; 16 nucleotides agree with TRBD2. Germline-derived CDR1 and CDR2 are SGHTA and FQGTGA. The trim removed 0 bases at V and 7 bases at J, leaving 15 bases unmatched. This CDR3 is built from 21 residues. DNA of the CDR3: TGTGCCAGCAGCTTAACGAATTGGATGCGGGGACTAGCGGGGGGGGGAAATGAGCAGTTCTTC. Protein product: CASSLTNWMRGLAGGGNEQFF.

The V and J genes are TRBV6-5 and TRBJ2-5; D is perhaps TRBD2 (5 bases). CDR3 length: 15 amino acids. Germline CDR1 and CDR2: MNHEY and SVGAGI. Trimming removed 0 bases from V and 5 bases from J, with 13 bases in between. The chain's CDR3 is CASSYSNRGTETQYF. The CDR3, as DNA: TGTGCCAGCAGTTACTCGAATCGGGGAACGGAGACCCAGTACTTC.

The rearrangement uses TRBV10-1 and TRBJ1-4; D unresolved. CDR3 length: 13 amino acids. V was shortened by 4 bases and J by 4 bases, with 7 bases between the two germline ends. Germline V lookup: CDR1 WNHNN, CDR2 SYGVQD (reference sequence). The CDR3 DNA follows: TGCGCCAGCAGTGCACAGCTTAATGAAAAACTGTTTTTT. This encodes CASSAQLNEKLFF.

The genes are TRBV7-9 and TRBJ1-6, with D perhaps matching TRBD1 (5 bases). The CDR3 is 17 amino acids. Trimming pared 5 bases from V and 0 bases from J, leaving 14 bases between. Germline CDR1 and CDR2: SEHNR and FQNEAQ (reference sequence). This chain's CDR3 is CASSPRDSSSYNSPLHF. Here the CDR3 DNA reads TGTGCCAGCAGCCCACGGGACTCGAGCTCCTATAATTCACCCCTCCACTTT.

V gene TRBV19 combines with J gene TRBJ2-7, with 7 nucleotides matching TRBD2. Trimming took 10 bases from V and 2 from J; bases not matched to a gene: 14. CDR1 is LNHDA, CDR2 SQIVND, per germline (reference sequence). CDR3 length: 15 amino acids. The CDR3 spells CATQAGSGTPYEQYF. In DNA, the CDR3 is TGTGCCACCCAAGCCGGCAGCGGGACTCCCTACGAGCAGTACTTC.

CDR3 protein: CASSLGQTQYF. DNA for the CDR3: TGTGCCAGCAGTTTGGGCCAGACCCAGTACTTC. This rearrangement joins TRBV28 to TRBJ2-5; D unclear. Germline values: CDR1 MDHEN, CDR2 SYDVKM. The germline V and J ends were trimmed by 3 bases and 6 bases, with 5 bases remaining between them. The CDR3 loop spans 11 amino acids.

The chain couples TRBV25-1 to TRBJ2-7; TRBD2 is a possible D gene (6 bases). This CDR3 contains 14 residues. Trimming took off 7 bases at V and 0 bases at J, with 13 bases between the two ends. From germline, CDR1 is MGHDK and CDR2 SYGVNS. The CDR3 spells CASIGTPHSYEQYF. The CDR3 DNA follows: TGTGCCAGCATTGGGACTCCTCACTCCTACGAGCAGTACTTC.

This clone was seen just once. The rearrangement uses TRBV9 and TRBJ2-1; 7 bases fit TRBD2. The CDR3 consists of 14 residues. Trimming took 5 bases from V and 8 from J; bases not matched to a gene: 10. The germline gives CDR1 SGDLS, CDR2 YYNGEE. The CDR3 DNA reads as TGTGCCAGCAGTACCGGGGGGAGGTGGGATGAGCAGTTCTTC. It codes for CASSTGGRWDEQFF.